This TCR beta chain comes out of a study of patients and donors after allogeneic stem cell transplantation. The V end was cut by 5 bases, the J end by 4 bases, with 24 bases between. This CDR3 spans 18 amino acids. This clonotype was counted many times. TCRdb re-called the RT-PCR reads with MiXCR, one entry per CDR3 protein. In the table there are 920,000 or so distinct CDR3 sequences, roughly 18% of which are singletons. The chain is built from TRBV12-3 or TRBV12-4 and TRBJ2-1; a weak D match, TRBD2 (6 bases). Sequenced sample: blood, either unsorted or a sorted T cell fraction (not recorded which). The origin of this receptor is a human donor who was either an allogeneic HSCT recipient or a stem cell or donor lymphocyte infusion donor (not recorded which). It is not recorded whose cells these are; they may come from a transplant donor. CDR3 sequence (DNA): TGTGCCAGCAGTCCGTTATTCATCCTAGTGGGGGGATACAATGAGCAGTTCTTC. Protein sequence: CASSPLFILVGGYNEQFF.